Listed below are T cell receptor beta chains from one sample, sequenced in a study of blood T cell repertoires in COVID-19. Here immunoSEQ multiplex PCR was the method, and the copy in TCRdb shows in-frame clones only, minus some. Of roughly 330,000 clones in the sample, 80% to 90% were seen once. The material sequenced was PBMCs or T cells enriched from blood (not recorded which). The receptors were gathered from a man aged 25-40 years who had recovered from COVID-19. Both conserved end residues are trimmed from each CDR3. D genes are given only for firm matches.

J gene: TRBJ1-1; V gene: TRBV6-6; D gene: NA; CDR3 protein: ASGQTVSNTEAF
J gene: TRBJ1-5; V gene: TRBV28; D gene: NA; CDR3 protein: ASSLLAGPYSNQPQH
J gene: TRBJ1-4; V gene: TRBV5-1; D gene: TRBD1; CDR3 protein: ASSSGGTNEKLF
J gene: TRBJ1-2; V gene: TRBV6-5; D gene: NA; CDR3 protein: ASRDREGYT
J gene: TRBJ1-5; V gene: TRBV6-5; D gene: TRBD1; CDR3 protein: ASKNRGSGYQPQH
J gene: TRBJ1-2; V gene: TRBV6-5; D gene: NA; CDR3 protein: ASSLRVDYGYT
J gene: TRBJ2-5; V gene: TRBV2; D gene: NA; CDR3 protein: ASDRYQETQY
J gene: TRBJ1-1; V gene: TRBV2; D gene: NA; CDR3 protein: ASSIEMNTEAF
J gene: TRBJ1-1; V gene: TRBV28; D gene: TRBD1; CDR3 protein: ASSFGTGSGTEAF
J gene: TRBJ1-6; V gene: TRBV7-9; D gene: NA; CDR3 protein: ASSLGEKTPYSPLH
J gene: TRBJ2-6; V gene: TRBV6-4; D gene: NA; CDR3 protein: ASSGGDSGANVLT
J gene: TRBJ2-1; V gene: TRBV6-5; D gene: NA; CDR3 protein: ASTPRSSYNEQF
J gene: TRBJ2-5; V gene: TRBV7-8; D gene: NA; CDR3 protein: ASSPGRLGGIQETQY
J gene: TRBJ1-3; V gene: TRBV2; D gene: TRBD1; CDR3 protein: ASSYTGGTGNTIY
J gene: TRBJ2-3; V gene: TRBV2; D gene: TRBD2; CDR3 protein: ASSLLTSGTDTQY
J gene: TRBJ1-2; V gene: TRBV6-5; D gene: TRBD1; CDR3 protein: ASRDRGRGGYGYT
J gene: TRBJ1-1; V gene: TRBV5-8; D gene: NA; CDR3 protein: ASSYATQGNTEAF
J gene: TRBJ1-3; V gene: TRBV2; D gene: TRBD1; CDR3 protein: ATGRTGGRSGNTIY
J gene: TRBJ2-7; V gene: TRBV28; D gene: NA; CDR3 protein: ASSTGTNSYEQY
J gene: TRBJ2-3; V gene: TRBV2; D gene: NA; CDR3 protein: ASSEVAGQGTQY
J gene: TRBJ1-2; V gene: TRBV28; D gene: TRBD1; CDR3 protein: ASSWTGYGYT
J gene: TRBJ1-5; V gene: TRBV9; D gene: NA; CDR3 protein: ASSVGDAQDPEAQH
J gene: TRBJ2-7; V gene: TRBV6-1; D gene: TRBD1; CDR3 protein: ASSEVGQGVLGQY
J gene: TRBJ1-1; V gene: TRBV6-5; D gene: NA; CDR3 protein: ASSYRGPVTEAF
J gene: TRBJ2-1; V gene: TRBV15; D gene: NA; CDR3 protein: ATSISAGTGGIYNEQF
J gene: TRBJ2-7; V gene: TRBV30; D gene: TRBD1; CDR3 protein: AWSPTGGYYEQY
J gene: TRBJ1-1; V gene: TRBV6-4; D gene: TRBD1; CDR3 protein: ASSDQLDRVGGRTEAF
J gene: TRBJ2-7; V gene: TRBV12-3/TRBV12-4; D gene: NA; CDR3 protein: ASSPGTYEQY
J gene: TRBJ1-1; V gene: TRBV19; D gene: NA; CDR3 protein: ASSIPTRVYTEAF
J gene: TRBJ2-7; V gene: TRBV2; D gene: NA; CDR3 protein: ASSVMARAY
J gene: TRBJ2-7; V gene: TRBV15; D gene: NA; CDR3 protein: ATSRAGYEQY
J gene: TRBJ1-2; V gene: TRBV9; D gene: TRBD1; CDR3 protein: ASSQGANYGYT
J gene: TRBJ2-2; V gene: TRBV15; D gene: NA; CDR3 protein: ATSKQSLFNTGELF
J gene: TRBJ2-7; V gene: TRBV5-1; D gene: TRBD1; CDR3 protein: ASSTGTGGYEQY
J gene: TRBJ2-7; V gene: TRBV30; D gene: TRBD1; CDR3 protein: AWTGQGRGNEQY
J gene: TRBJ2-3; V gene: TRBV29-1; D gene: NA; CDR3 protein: SARVRSTDTQY
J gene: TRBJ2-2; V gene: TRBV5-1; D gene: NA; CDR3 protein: ASSLEAGLNTGELF
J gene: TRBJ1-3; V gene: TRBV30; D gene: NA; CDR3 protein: AWSARASGNTIY
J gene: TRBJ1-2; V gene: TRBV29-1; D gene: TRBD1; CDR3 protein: SVIQGEYGYT
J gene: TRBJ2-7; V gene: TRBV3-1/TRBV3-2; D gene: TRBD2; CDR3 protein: ASSLPGGGGEQY
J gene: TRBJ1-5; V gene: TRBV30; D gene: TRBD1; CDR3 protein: AWSVGQGANQPQH
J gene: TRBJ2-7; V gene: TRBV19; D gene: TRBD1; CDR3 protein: ASSQNAGGAYEQY
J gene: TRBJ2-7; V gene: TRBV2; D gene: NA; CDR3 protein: ASGRGFRDEQY
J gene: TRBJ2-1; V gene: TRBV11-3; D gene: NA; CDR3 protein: ASSLDGFYNEQF
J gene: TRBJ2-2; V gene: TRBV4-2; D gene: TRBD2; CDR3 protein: ASSQNSGGATGELF